These T cell receptor beta chains were read from a single sample in a study of T cell responses to AZD1222 COVID-19 vaccine. Sequenced by immunoSEQ multiplex PCR; TCRdb stores in-frame clones only, minus some. The sample consists of tens of thousands of clones, nearly 90% of them appearing once. The specimen was peripheral blood, collected on day 0 of AZD1222 vaccination. All receptors come from an adult in good health. Each CDR3 is given with its conserved first and last residue. D genes are given only for firm matches. Some rows mark clone size as missing; the rest say once, few, many or name a class of expanded clone.

cdr3_nt cdr3_aa j_call clone_size v_call d_call
TGTGCCAGCAGCTTCGGGCAGGGTAGCAATCAGCCCCAGCATTTT CASSFGQGSNQPQHF TRBJ1-5 . TRBV7-9 .
TGCGCCAGCAGCCCGGGGTGGTCCTATAATTCACCCCTCCACTTT CASSPGWSYNSPLHF TRBJ1-6 . TRBV4-3 .
TGTGCCAGCAGTCTGACAGTGACCCCCGAAAAACTGTTTTTT CASSLTVTPEKLFF TRBJ1-4 . TRBV28 .
TGCGCCAGCAGCTACGGTGGGGGCGCTGAAGCTTTCTTT CASSYGGGAEAFF TRBJ1-1 . TRBV5-1 .
TGTGCCAGCAGTGTGGGCAGAGGTAGTGGTAAACTGTTTTTT CASSVGRGSGKLFF TRBJ1-4 . TRBV2 .
TGTGCCAGTGTCAGGGGGGTCGGGAATGAGCAGTTCTTC CASVRGVGNEQFF TRBJ2-1 . TRBV7-9 .
TGTGCCAGCAGCCAGAGTGGTGGGGGAGAGCAGTTCTTC CASSQSGGGEQFF TRBJ2-1 . TRBV3-1/TRBV3-2 .
TGTGCCGCAGCAGGGACGGTCAATCAGCCCCAGCATTTT CAAAGTVNQPQHF TRBJ1-5 . TRBV10-3 .
TGCGCCAGCAGCCAAGGGACAGGGGGGAGCACAGATACGCAGTATTTT CASSQGTGGSTDTQYF TRBJ2-3 . TRBV4-3 TRBD1
TGTGCCAGCAGTTCGACAGGGACGGAGCGTGAAAAACTGTTTTTT CASSSTGTEREKLFF TRBJ1-4 . TRBV28 TRBD1
TGTGCCAGCAGTGAATTTAGCGGTTCGCTTATAGATACGCAGTATTTT CASSEFSGSLIDTQYF TRBJ2-3 . TRBV6-1 .
TGTGCCAGCAGCCAGCGTACAGGCTTCAATCAGCCCCAGCATTTT CASSQRTGFNQPQHF TRBJ1-5 . TRBV7-6 .
TGCAGCGTTGAAATTGGGTCTTCGGGCGGCTACACCTTC CSVEIGSSGGYTF TRBJ1-2 . TRBV29-1 .
TGTGCCACCAGTGATTCGGACGCCTTTCAAGAGACCCAGTACTTC CATSDSDAFQETQYF TRBJ2-5 . TRBV24-1 .
TGCAGTGCTAGTACATGGGGGACCCCCCAGCTCTTT CSASTWGTPQLF TRBJ1-1 . TRBV20-1 .
TGTGCCAGCTCACCCCCCGGGGGGACCTACGAGCAGTACTTC CASSPPGGTYEQYF TRBJ2-7 . TRBV18 TRBD2
TGTGCCAGCAAAATACAGGGATCTAACTATGGCTACACCTTC CASKIQGSNYGYTF TRBJ1-2 . TRBV27 .
TGTGCCAGCAGCGTCCGACTTGGGGCGGGGGAGCAGTTCTTC CASSVRLGAGEQFF TRBJ2-1 . TRBV9 .
TGTGCCAGCACCTCAAGGTCTGAAGCTTTCTTT CASTSRSEAFF TRBJ1-1 . TRBV2 .
TGTGCCAGCAACTTCGGCGGGGGGGCTGAGACCCAGTACTTC CASNFGGGAETQYF TRBJ2-5 . TRBV7-8 TRBD2
TGTGCCAGCAGCGATATTACAGGGGGCTCTGGAAACACCATATATTTT CASSDITGGSGNTIYF TRBJ1-3 . TRBV7-9 TRBD1
TGTGCCAGCAGTTTACAGGCCACCGGGGAGCTGTTTTTT CASSLQATGELFF TRBJ2-2 . TRBV12-3/TRBV12-4 .
TGTGCCAGCAGCCTCGTTCGAGGGGACTACGAGCAGTACTTC CASSLVRGDYEQYF TRBJ2-7 . TRBV6-2/TRBV6-3 .
TGTGCCAGCTCACCACCCAACGGATATAAGGGCTATGGCTACACCTTC CASSPPNGYKGYGYTF TRBJ1-2 . TRBV18 .
TGTGCCAGTAGTATGGCCAAGAACACCGGGGAGCTGTTTTTT CASSMAKNTGELFF TRBJ2-2 . TRBV19 .
TGTGCCAGCAGAGGGACTGAAGCTTTCTTT CASRGTEAFF TRBJ1-1 . TRBV28 .
TGTGCCAGCAGCATCACCAGGGATCAGCCCCAGCATTTT CASSITRDQPQHF TRBJ1-5 . TRBV7-2 .
TGTGCCAGCAGTCCCTCTCAGGGAACCCAGTACTTC CASSPSQGTQYF TRBJ2-5 . TRBV28 .
TGCGCCAGCAGCCCCCGGGCGCAAACTTACAATGAGCAGTTCTTC CASSPRAQTYNEQFF TRBJ2-1 few TRBV4-3 .
TGTGCCAGCAGTCTGCAGGGGCGAGGCTACACCTTC CASSLQGRGYTF TRBJ1-2 once TRBV28 .
TGTGCCAGCAGTTTACACACGAATCAGCCCCAGCATTTT CASSLHTNQPQHF TRBJ1-5 . TRBV27 .
TGTGCCAGCAGCTTGAATCCCACAGGGGGTAACTATGGCTACACCTTC CASSLNPTGGNYGYTF TRBJ1-2 . TRBV5-4 TRBD1